This T cell receptor (beta chain) was identified during a study of cytomegalovirus exposure and HLA in healthy donors. The wider study: A subsequent analysis stated that the 110 or so validation repertoires were run on the same platform as the roughly 620 first-cohort repertoires.

On this clone: The antigen is not known.

The V and J ends lost 0 bases and 2 bases respectively, with 15 bases between them. Per germline, CDR1 SGHRS and CDR2 YFSETQ. The CDR3 totals 16 residues. The table came from immunoSEQ multiplex PCR; TCRdb's copy has only in-frame clones and leaves some out. Among about 100,000 clones, 70% to 90% were seen once, and the ten largest hold 3%. General observations from the study: CMV antigen specificity of a few CMV-associated chains was confirmed in vitro.

The sequenced material came from PBMCs. The gene calls are TRBV5-1 and TRBJ2-7, with D possibly matching TRBD1 (6 bases). This sequence originates from a woman between 18 and 29 years old in good health and CMV-seronegative. For the CDR3, the DNA is TGCGCCAGCAGCTTGGACGGACAGCCGAATACCTACGAGCAGTACTTC. The encoded protein is CASSLDGQPNTYEQYF.